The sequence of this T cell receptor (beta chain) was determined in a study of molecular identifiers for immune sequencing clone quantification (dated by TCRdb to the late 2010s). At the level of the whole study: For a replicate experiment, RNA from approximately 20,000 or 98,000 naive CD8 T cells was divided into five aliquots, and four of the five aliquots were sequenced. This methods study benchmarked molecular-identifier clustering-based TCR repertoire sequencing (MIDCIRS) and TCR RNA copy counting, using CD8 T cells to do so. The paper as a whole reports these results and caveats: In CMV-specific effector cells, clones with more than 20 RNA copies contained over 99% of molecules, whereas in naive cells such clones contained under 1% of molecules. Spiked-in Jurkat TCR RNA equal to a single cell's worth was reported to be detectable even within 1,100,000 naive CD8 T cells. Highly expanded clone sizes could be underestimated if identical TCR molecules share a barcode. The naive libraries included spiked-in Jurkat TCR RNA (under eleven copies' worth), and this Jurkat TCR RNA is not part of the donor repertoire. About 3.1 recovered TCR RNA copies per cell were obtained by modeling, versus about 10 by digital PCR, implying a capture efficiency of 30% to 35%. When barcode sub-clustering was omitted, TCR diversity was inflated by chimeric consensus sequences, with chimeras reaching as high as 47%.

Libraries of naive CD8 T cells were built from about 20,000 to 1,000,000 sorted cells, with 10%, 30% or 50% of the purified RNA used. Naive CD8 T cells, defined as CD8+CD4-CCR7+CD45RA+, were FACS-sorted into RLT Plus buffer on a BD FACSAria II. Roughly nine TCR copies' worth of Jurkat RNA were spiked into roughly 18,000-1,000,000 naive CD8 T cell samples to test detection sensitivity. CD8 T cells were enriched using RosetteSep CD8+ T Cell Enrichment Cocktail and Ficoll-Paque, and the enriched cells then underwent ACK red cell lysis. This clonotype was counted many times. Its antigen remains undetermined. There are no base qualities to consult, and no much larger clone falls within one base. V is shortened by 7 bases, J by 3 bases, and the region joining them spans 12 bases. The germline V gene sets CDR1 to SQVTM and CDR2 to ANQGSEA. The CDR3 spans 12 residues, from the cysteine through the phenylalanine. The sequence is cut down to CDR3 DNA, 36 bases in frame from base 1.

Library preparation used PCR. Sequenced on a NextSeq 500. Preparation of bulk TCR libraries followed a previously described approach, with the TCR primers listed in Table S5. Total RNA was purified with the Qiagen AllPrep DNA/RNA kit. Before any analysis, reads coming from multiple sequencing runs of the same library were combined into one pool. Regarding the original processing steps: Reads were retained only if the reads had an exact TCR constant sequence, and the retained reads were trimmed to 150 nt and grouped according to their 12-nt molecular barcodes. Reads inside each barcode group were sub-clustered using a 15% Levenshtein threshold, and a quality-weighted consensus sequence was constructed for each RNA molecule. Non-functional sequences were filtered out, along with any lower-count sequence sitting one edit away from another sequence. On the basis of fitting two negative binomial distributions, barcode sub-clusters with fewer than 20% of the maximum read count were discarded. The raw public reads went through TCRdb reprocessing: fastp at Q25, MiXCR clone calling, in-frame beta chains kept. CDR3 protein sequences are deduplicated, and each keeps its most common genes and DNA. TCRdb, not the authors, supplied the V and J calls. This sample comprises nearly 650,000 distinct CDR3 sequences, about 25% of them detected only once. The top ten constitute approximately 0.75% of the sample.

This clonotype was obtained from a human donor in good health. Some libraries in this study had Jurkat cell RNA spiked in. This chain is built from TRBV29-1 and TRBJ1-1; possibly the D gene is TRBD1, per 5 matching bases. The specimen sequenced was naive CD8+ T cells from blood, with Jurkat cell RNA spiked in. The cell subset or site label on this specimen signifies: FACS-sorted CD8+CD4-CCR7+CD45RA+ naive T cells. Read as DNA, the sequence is TGCAGCGCCTTGGGGGTGTACACTGAAGCTTTCTTT. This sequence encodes CSALGVYTEAFF.